A selection of T cell receptor beta chains follows, all from one sample in a study of sequential checkpoint blockade in melanoma. Assay: immunoSEQ multiplex PCR; the TCRdb copy retains only in-frame clones and omits some. The table lists over 2,500 clones, less than 25% of them singletons. Here the sequenced sample was tumor tissue (inferred from file names), taken from a patient given nivolumab and ipilimumab in sequence. The receptor set was obtained from a human donor with melanoma. Each CDR3 is given with its conserved first and last residue. A D gene is named only where the DNA matches it firmly. For some rows the clone size is stated as once, few or many, or as a class when expanded; others skip it.

d_gene,abundance,v_gene,j_gene,CDR3aa,CDR3nt
NA,large,TRBV6-8,TRBJ1-6,CATPVSQAIYNSPLHF,TGTGCCACCCCTGTTTCGCAGGCTATCTATAATTCACCCCTCCACTTT
TRBD1,few,TRBV30,TRBJ2-3,CAWGLGQGEGDTQYF,TGTGCCTGGGGACTCGGACAGGGGGAAGGAGATACGCAGTATTTT
NA,few,TRBV19,TRBJ1-2,CASSIPGLNYGYTF,TGTGCCAGTAGTATTCCGGGACTTAACTATGGCTACACCTTC
TRBD1,NA,TRBV11-3,TRBJ2-1,CASSIWDRAFNEQFF,TGTGCCAGCAGCATCTGGGACAGGGCGTTCAATGAGCAGTTCTTC
NA,NA,TRBV18,TRBJ1-2,CASSGASNGYTF,TGTGCCAGCTCCGGGGCGAGTAATGGCTACACCTTC
TRBD1,medium-sized,TRBV11-3,TRBJ1-1,CASSVDRGQNTEAFF,TGTGCCAGCAGCGTGGACAGGGGACAAAACACTGAAGCTTTCTTT
NA,few,TRBV6-8,TRBJ1-3,CASKRIRYLGNTIYF,TGTGCCAGCAAGCGAATACGTTATCTGGGAAACACCATATATTTT
TRBD2,medium-sized,TRBV4-1,TRBJ2-7,CASSHLTSGGTYEQYF,TGCGCCAGCAGCCACCTGACTAGCGGGGGGACCTACGAGCAGTACTTC
TRBD2,NA,TRBV12-5,TRBJ2-7,CASGRGTGLAGALAYEQYF,TGTGCTAGTGGGCGGGGAACTGGACTAGCGGGGGCCCTCGCCTACGAGCAGTACTTC
TRBD1,NA,TRBV9,TRBJ1-1,CASSLQGASTEAFF,TGTGCCAGCAGCCTACAGGGGGCAAGCACTGAAGCTTTCTTT
NA,NA,TRBV12-5,TRBJ1-2,CATTQVGGGGYTF,TGTGCCACCACTCAGGTGGGGGGAGGTGGCTACACCTTC
NA,medium-sized,TRBV6-8,TRBJ2-2,CASSEEGANTGELFF,TGTGCCAGCAGTGAGGAGGGGGCGAACACCGGGGAGCTGTTTTTT
TRBD1,few,TRBV10-2,TRBJ1-2,CASSDGLGDRGLNGYTF,TGCGCCAGCAGTGACGGCCTCGGAGACAGGGGATTGAATGGCTACACCTTC
NA,medium-sized,TRBV6-8,TRBJ1-6,CASSYSWTANSPLHF,TGTGCCAGCAGTTACTCCTGGACAGCCAATTCACCCCTCCACTTT
TRBD2,NA,TRBV11-3,TRBJ2-7,CASSFSGGPSYEQYF,TGTGCCAGCAGCTTTAGCGGGGGGCCCTCCTACGAGCAGTACTTC
TRBD1,few,TRBV6-8,TRBJ1-1,CASSYWTGGTEAFF,TGTGCCAGCAGTTACTGGACAGGGGGCACTGAAGCTTTCTTT
NA,few,TRBV12-5,TRBJ1-1,CASGAPAEAFF,TGTGCCAGCGGCGCGCCGGCTGAAGCTTTCTTT
NA,NA,TRBV9,TRBJ1-6,CASSVGGDPHNSPLHF,TGTGCCAGCAGCGTAGGAGGGGACCCTCATAATTCACCCCTCCACTTT
NA,large,TRBV6-8,TRBJ1-6,CASSPEEGYSPLHF,TGTGCCAGCTCCCCCGAAGAAGGGTACTCACCCCTCCACTTT
NA,medium-sized,TRBV11-3,TRBJ2-5,CASSLGSGKETQYF,TGTGCCAGCAGCTTGGGATCCGGGAAAGAGACCCAGTACTTC
NA,many,TRBV11-3,TRBJ1-1,CASSSLPGGGTEAFF,TGTGCCAGCAGCTCCCTCCCGGGGGGTGGCACTGAAGCTTTCTTT
NA,NA,TRBV11-3,TRBJ2-1,CASSLKWAGSSYNEQFF,TGTGCCAGCAGCCTAAAGTGGGCGGGGAGCTCCTACAATGAGCAGTTCTTC
TRBD2,few,TRBV11-3,TRBJ2-5,CASSFQRGGQETQYF,TGTGCCAGCAGCTTTCAGCGGGGGGGACAAGAGACCCAGTACTTC
NA,few,TRBV11-3,TRBJ2-1,CASSPETGGRNEQFF,TGTGCCAGCAGCCCAGAGACGGGGGGCCGGAATGAGCAGTTCTTC
NA,medium-sized,TRBV12-2,TRBJ1-1,CATSLDHPRTALANTEAFF,TGTGCCACCTCTCTAGACCACCCGAGGACAGCTCTTGCGAACACTGAAGCTTTCTTT
NA,NA,TRBV29-1,TRBJ1-1,CSALYRNTEAFF,TGCAGCGCCCTGTATCGGAACACTGAAGCTTTCTTT
NA,NA,TRBV9,TRBJ2-2,CASSPSQNTGELFF,TGTGCCAGCAGCCCCTCCCAGAACACCGGGGAGCTGTTTTTT
TRBD2,NA,TRBV6-8,TRBJ2-7,CASSPNPRKGTSSYEQYF,TGTGCCAGCAGTCCCAACCCCCGTAAAGGGACTAGCTCCTACGAGCAGTACTTC
NA,NA,TRBV18,TRBJ2-5,CASSPQGVETQYF,TGTGCCAGCTCACCACAGGGGGTCGAGACCCAGTACTTC
NA,NA,TRBV15,TRBJ2-7,CATSRDLSDYEQYF,TGTGCCACCAGCAGAGATCTCAGCGACTACGAGCAGTACTTC
TRBD1,NA,TRBV25-1,TRBJ1-4,CASSHTDRGFRNEKLFF,TGTGCCAGCAGCCACACGGACAGGGGATTTAGAAATGAAAAACTGTTTTTT
TRBD1,NA,TRBV18,TRBJ2-7,CASSPYYGTGAGDEQYF,TGTGCCAGCTCACCGTACTACGGGACAGGGGCGGGGGACGAGCAGTACTTC
NA,NA,TRBV23-1,TRBJ1-5,CASIGGAGNVKPQHF,TGCGCCAGCATTGGAGGGGCAGGGAATGTAAAGCCCCAGCATTTT
NA,few,TRBV6-8,TRBJ2-7,CASSSTTYEQYF,TGTGCCAGCAGTTCCACCACCTACGAGCAGTACTTC
NA,NA,TRBV14,TRBJ2-2,CASSPNRALNTGELFF,TGTGCCAGCAGCCCTAACAGGGCCCTGAACACCGGGGAGCTGTTTTTT
NA,medium-sized,TRBV9,TRBJ1-1,CASSFITGLTEAFF,TGTGCCAGCAGCTTTATCACAGGTCTCACTGAAGCTTTCTTT
NA,many,TRBV11-3,TRBJ1-2,CASSFSTALVNYGYTF,TGTGCCAGCAGCTTTTCGACAGCCCTCGTTAACTATGGCTACACCTTC
NA,medium-sized,TRBV9,TRBJ2-3,CASSQTPNLADTQYF,TGTGCCAGCAGCCAGACCCCCAACTTGGCAGATACGCAGTATTTT
TRBD1,NA,TRBV15,TRBJ1-2,CATSRKTGDPNYGYTF,TGTGCCACCAGCCGGAAAACAGGGGACCCTAACTATGGCTACACCTTC
NA,NA,TRBV6-8,TRBJ2-2,CASSRLGGGGELFF,TGTGCCAGCAGTCGCCTTGGGGGCGGAGGGGAGCTGTTTTTT
NA,NA,TRBV11-3,TRBJ2-3,CASSLGNQQSTDTQYF,TGTGCCAGCAGCTTAGGCAACCAACAGAGCACAGATACGCAGTATTTT
NA,NA,TRBV30,TRBJ2-1,CAWSSGTYSYNEQFF,TGTGCCTGGAGCTCCGGGACTTACTCCTACAATGAGCAGTTCTTC
TRBD2,NA,TRBV29-1,TRBJ2-3,CSVSGGGSLSTDTQYF,TGCAGCGTTAGTGGCGGGGGGTCCCTCTCCACAGATACGCAGTATTTT
NA,few,TRBV10-3,TRBJ2-3,CAISESGGPLLTDTQYF,TGTGCCATCAGTGAGTCGGGGGGGCCTCTCCTCACAGATACGCAGTATTTT
NA,NA,TRBV6-8,TRBJ2-2,CASSYSRGDTGELFF,TGTGCCAGCAGTTACTCGAGAGGGGACACCGGGGAGCTGTTTTTT
NA,few,TRBV30,TRBJ1-2,CAWSVGRRNYGYTF,TGTGCCTGGAGTGTGGGGCGGAGAAACTATGGCTACACCTTC